The source of this TCR beta chain is a study of T cells in Graves' hyperthyroidism and ophthalmopathy. This clonotype was counted at least ten times. Researchers amplified the TCR beta CDR3 regions from RNA transcripts. An initial round of RT-PCR targeting the TCR CDR3 relied on the HTBI primer set. Each CDR3 protein gets one entry after TCRdb re-called the multiplex PCR reads with MiXCR. The data contain hundreds of thousands of distinct CDR3 sequences, around 13% of them seen just once; the ten biggest clones take up less than 10%. Germline values: CDR1 DFQATT, CDR2 SNEGSKA (reference sequence). There are 15 residues in the CDR3. The germline V and J ends were trimmed by 6 bases and 2 bases, with 17 bases remaining between them. Any patient presenting with uncontrolled infection, other autoimmune disease, pregnancy or lactation was left out. Diagnoses were established using clinical symptoms, serum thyroxine and TRAb, thyroid ultrasound and orbital computed tomography. Source material for PBMCs was more than 9.5 ml fresh peripheral blood.

The J gene is TRBJ2-1, the V gene TRBV20-1, with D tentatively TRBD2 (6 bases). This TCR was recovered from a woman aged 18-30 years with Graves' hyperthyroidism. Specimen: blood. CDR3 sequence: CSATISGFPYNEQFF. The DNA for the CDR3 is TGCAGTGCCACTATTAGCGGATTTCCCTACAATGAGCAGTTCTTC.